These T cell receptor beta chains were read from a single sample in a study of blood T cells in healthy people across ages. TCRdb called the 5' RACE reads again in MiXCR, with one record for every CDR3 protein. The data hold 1,500,000 or so distinct CDR3 sequences, with approximately 43% observed a single time. The sample taken for sequencing was blood. Every receptor here comes from a woman aged 18 to 35 in good health. Both conserved end residues are part of each CDR3. A D gene is named only where the DNA matches it firmly. Clone size appears in some rows only: once, few, many, or a class for an expanded clone.

cdr3_length: 12; j_call: TRBJ2-2; d_call: NA; clone_size: NA; v_call: TRBV11-2; cdr3_aa: CASSTDSGELFF; cdr3_nt: TGTGCCAGCAGCACAGACAGCGGGGAGCTGTTTTTT
cdr3_length: 16; j_call: TRBJ2-7; d_call: TRBD2; clone_size: NA; v_call: TRBV12-3/TRBV12-4; cdr3_aa: CASSSPMGGLSYEQYF; cdr3_nt: TGTGCCAGCAGTTCCCCTATGGGAGGGCTCTCCTACGAGCAGTACTTC
cdr3_length: 14; j_call: TRBJ2-3; d_call: NA; clone_size: few; v_call: TRBV27; cdr3_aa: CASRFGVSTDTQYF; cdr3_nt: TGTGCCAGCCGTTTTGGGGTTAGCACAGATACGCAGTATTTT
cdr3_length: 17; j_call: TRBJ2-1; d_call: NA; clone_size: NA; v_call: TRBV4-3; cdr3_aa: CASSLVRGVSSYNEQFF; cdr3_nt: TGCGCCAGCAGCCTCGTGCGCGGGGTGAGCTCCTACAATGAGCAGTTCTTC
cdr3_length: 11; j_call: TRBJ1-2; d_call: TRBD1; clone_size: NA; v_call: TRBV20-1; cdr3_aa: CSAETGDGYTF; cdr3_nt: TGCAGTGCGGAAACAGGGGACGGCTACACCTTC
cdr3_length: 17; j_call: TRBJ2-1; d_call: TRBD2; clone_size: few; v_call: TRBV29-1; cdr3_aa: CSVGPGFAAGGPNEQFF; cdr3_nt: TGCAGCGTTGGGCCTGGTTTTGCAGCGGGAGGGCCGAATGAGCAGTTCTTC
cdr3_length: 13; j_call: TRBJ2-5; d_call: TRBD1; clone_size: NA; v_call: TRBV20-1; cdr3_aa: CSAYPGQQETQYF; cdr3_nt: TGCAGTGCTTACCCGGGACAGCAAGAGACCCAGTACTTC
cdr3_length: 14; j_call: TRBJ2-2; d_call: NA; clone_size: few; v_call: TRBV6-1; cdr3_aa: CASSDFLNTGELFF; cdr3_nt: TGTGCCAGCAGTGATTTTTTGAACACCGGGGAGCTGTTTTTT
cdr3_length: 15; j_call: TRBJ2-3; d_call: NA; clone_size: many; v_call: TRBV20-1; cdr3_aa: CSATRDHIRTDTQYF; cdr3_nt: TGCAGTGCTACCAGGGACCATATACGCACAGATACGCAGTATTTT
cdr3_length: 15; j_call: TRBJ1-1; d_call: TRBD1; clone_size: NA; v_call: TRBV6-5; cdr3_aa: CASSYSSGQGVEAFF; cdr3_nt: TGTGCCAGCAGTTACTCTAGTGGACAGGGGGTTGAAGCTTTCTTT
cdr3_length: 13; j_call: TRBJ1-3; d_call: NA; clone_size: NA; v_call: TRBV12-3/TRBV12-4; cdr3_aa: CASSRGPWNTIYF; cdr3_nt: TGTGCCAGCAGCCGCGGACCGTGGAACACCATATATTTT
cdr3_length: 15; j_call: TRBJ2-1; d_call: TRBD2; clone_size: many; v_call: TRBV20-1; cdr3_aa: CSARDRRGGDNEQFF; cdr3_nt: TGCAGTGCTAGAGATCGGCGCGGGGGGGACAATGAGCAGTTCTTC
cdr3_length: 11; j_call: TRBJ2-3; d_call: NA; clone_size: NA; v_call: TRBV6-6; cdr3_aa: CASSTIDTQYF; cdr3_nt: TGTGCCAGCAGTACGATAGATACGCAGTATTTT
cdr3_length: 12; j_call: TRBJ2-5; d_call: NA; clone_size: NA; v_call: TRBV10-3; cdr3_aa: CAISESSREQYF; cdr3_nt: TGTGCCATCAGTGAGTCCAGTAGGGAGCAGTACTTC
cdr3_length: 15; j_call: TRBJ1-4; d_call: NA; clone_size: NA; v_call: TRBV6-2/TRBV6-3; cdr3_aa: CASSLRGPLDEKLFF; cdr3_nt: TGTGCCAGCAGCCTCAGGGGCCCGTTGGATGAAAAACTGTTTTTT
cdr3_length: 14; j_call: TRBJ2-1; d_call: TRBD1; clone_size: few; v_call: TRBV30; cdr3_aa: CAWSQGQGKNEQFF; cdr3_nt: TGTGCCTGGAGCCAAGGACAGGGTAAAAATGAGCAGTTCTTC
cdr3_length: 19; j_call: TRBJ2-6; d_call: NA; clone_size: few; v_call: TRBV7-8; cdr3_aa: CASSKSRQASTSGANVLTF; cdr3_nt: TGTGCCAGCAGCAAATCGAGACAGGCCAGTACCTCTGGGGCCAACGTCCTGACTTTC
cdr3_length: 14; j_call: TRBJ1-2; d_call: NA; clone_size: few; v_call: TRBV20-1; cdr3_aa: CSARVQGASYGYTF; cdr3_nt: TGCAGTGCTAGGGTACAGGGCGCAAGCTATGGCTACACCTTC
cdr3_length: 16; j_call: TRBJ2-1; d_call: NA; clone_size: NA; v_call: TRBV29-1; cdr3_aa: CSVEGSSGGPYNEQFF; cdr3_nt: TGCAGCGTTGAAGGGTCGTCAGGGGGGCCTTACAATGAGCAGTTCTTC
cdr3_length: 15; j_call: TRBJ2-7; d_call: NA; clone_size: many; v_call: TRBV20-1; cdr3_aa: CSARRPGPVMDEQYF; cdr3_nt: TGCAGTGCTCGCCGGCCCGGGCCGGTAATGGACGAGCAGTACTTC
cdr3_length: 17; j_call: TRBJ2-3; d_call: NA; clone_size: few; v_call: TRBV20-1; cdr3_aa: CSARDLRVAALGGTQYF; cdr3_nt: TGCAGTGCTAGAGATCTCAGGGTAGCGGCCCTCGGTGGGACGCAGTATTTT
cdr3_length: 13; j_call: TRBJ1-1; d_call: NA; clone_size: NA; v_call: TRBV5-1; cdr3_aa: CAGSFWGDSEAFF; cdr3_nt: TGCGCCGGCAGCTTCTGGGGAGATTCTGAAGCTTTCTTT
cdr3_length: 15; j_call: TRBJ2-7; d_call: TRBD1; clone_size: NA; v_call: TRBV27; cdr3_aa: CASSLWGQGRNEQYF; cdr3_nt: TGTGCCAGCAGTTTATGGGGACAGGGTAGGAACGAGCAGTACTTC
cdr3_length: 14; j_call: TRBJ1-5; d_call: NA; clone_size: NA; v_call: TRBV6-5; cdr3_aa: CASSYSSGAQPQHF; cdr3_nt: TGTGCCAGCAGTTACTCGTCAGGGGCTCAGCCCCAGCATTTT
cdr3_length: 12; j_call: TRBJ2-7; d_call: NA; clone_size: many; v_call: TRBV12-3/TRBV12-4; cdr3_aa: CASSLTGVEQYF; cdr3_nt: TGTGCCAGCAGCTTAACCGGGGTTGAGCAGTACTTC
cdr3_length: 13; j_call: TRBJ2-2; d_call: NA; clone_size: NA; v_call: TRBV7-7; cdr3_aa: CASSLEATGELFF; cdr3_nt: TGTGCTAGCAGCTTAGAGGCCACCGGGGAGCTGTTTTTT
cdr3_length: 18; j_call: TRBJ2-7; d_call: TRBD1; clone_size: few; v_call: TRBV7-2; cdr3_aa: CASRRTGGAYGSFYEQYF; cdr3_nt: TGTGCCAGCAGACGGACAGGGGGCGCGTACGGGTCTTTCTACGAGCAGTACTTC
cdr3_length: 15; j_call: TRBJ1-1; d_call: NA; clone_size: few; v_call: TRBV3-1; cdr3_aa: CASSPRRGARTEAFF; cdr3_nt: TGTGCCAGCAGCCCGCGGAGGGGGGCGAGAACTGAAGCTTTCTTT
cdr3_length: 12; j_call: TRBJ2-7; d_call: NA; clone_size: NA; v_call: TRBV20-1; cdr3_aa: CSASGRRDEQYF; cdr3_nt: TGCAGTGCTAGCGGGCGGCGAGACGAGCAGTACTTC
cdr3_length: 11; j_call: TRBJ2-1; d_call: NA; clone_size: NA; v_call: TRBV27; cdr3_aa: CASTLGGEQFF; cdr3_nt: TGTGCCAGCACCCTTGGTGGTGAGCAGTTCTTC
cdr3_length: 12; j_call: TRBJ1-2; d_call: NA; clone_size: NA; v_call: TRBV20-1; cdr3_aa: CGAPLGNYGYTF; cdr3_nt: TGCGGTGCTCCTCTGGGGAACTATGGCTACACCTTC
cdr3_length: 13; j_call: TRBJ1-1; d_call: NA; clone_size: few; v_call: TRBV2; cdr3_aa: CASSVGNSAEAFF; cdr3_nt: TGTGCCAGCAGTGTAGGGAATTCGGCTGAAGCTTTCTTT
cdr3_length: 13; j_call: TRBJ2-5; d_call: NA; clone_size: few; v_call: TRBV6-2/TRBV6-3; cdr3_aa: CASNRLDQETQYF; cdr3_nt: TGTGCCAGCAATCGCCTAGACCAAGAGACCCAGTACTTC
cdr3_length: 16; j_call: TRBJ1-4; d_call: TRBD1; clone_size: NA; v_call: TRBV5-1; cdr3_aa: CASSLDPGGASEKLFF; cdr3_nt: TGCGCCAGCAGCTTGGACCCAGGGGGCGCGAGTGAAAAACTGTTTTTT
cdr3_length: 13; j_call: TRBJ1-3; d_call: NA; clone_size: NA; v_call: TRBV10-3; cdr3_aa: CAALGSSGNTIYF; cdr3_nt: TGTGCCGCGCTCGGGAGCTCTGGAAACACCATATATTTT
cdr3_length: 15; j_call: TRBJ2-1; d_call: NA; clone_size: NA; v_call: TRBV15; cdr3_aa: CATSRDRGDYNEQFF; cdr3_nt: TGTGCCACCAGCAGAGACAGGGGGGATTACAATGAGCAGTTCTTC
cdr3_length: 15; j_call: TRBJ2-1; d_call: TRBD2; clone_size: NA; v_call: TRBV20-1; cdr3_aa: CSARDISGALREQFF; cdr3_nt: TGCAGTGCTAGAGATATAAGCGGGGCTCTGCGTGAGCAGTTCTTC
cdr3_length: 15; j_call: TRBJ2-5; d_call: TRBD2; clone_size: NA; v_call: TRBV27; cdr3_aa: CASSRSSGPGETQYF; cdr3_nt: TGTGCCAGCAGTAGGTCTAGCGGGCCGGGGGAGACCCAGTACTTC
cdr3_length: 12; j_call: TRBJ1-6; d_call: NA; clone_size: NA; v_call: TRBV10-3; cdr3_aa: CAIASDSSPLHF; cdr3_nt: TGTGCCATCGCATCCGACAGTTCACCCCTCCACTTT
cdr3_length: 16; j_call: TRBJ2-7; d_call: NA; clone_size: NA; v_call: TRBV7-2; cdr3_aa: CASRTGILSSYNEQYF; cdr3_nt: TGTGCCAGCAGAACAGGGATTCTCAGCTCCTACAATGAGCAGTACTTC
cdr3_length: 16; j_call: TRBJ2-7; d_call: TRBD2; clone_size: NA; v_call: TRBV25-1; cdr3_aa: CARDPPGASGDNEQYF; cdr3_nt: TGTGCCAGGGATCCCCCGGGGGCTAGCGGGGACAATGAGCAGTACTTC
cdr3_length: 15; j_call: TRBJ2-3; d_call: NA; clone_size: NA; v_call: TRBV6-2/TRBV6-3; cdr3_aa: CASSRDFTYGGTQYF; cdr3_nt: TGTGCCAGCAGCCGGGACTTCACTTACGGGGGTACGCAGTATTTT
cdr3_length: 17; j_call: TRBJ2-1; d_call: TRBD2; clone_size: few; v_call: TRBV12-3/TRBV12-4; cdr3_aa: CASSLFSGAISYNEQFF; cdr3_nt: TGTGCCAGCAGTTTATTTAGCGGGGCCATCTCCTACAATGAGCAGTTCTTC
cdr3_length: 15; j_call: TRBJ2-4; d_call: NA; clone_size: few; v_call: TRBV5-8; cdr3_aa: CASIREALAKNIQYF; cdr3_nt: TGTGCCAGCATCCGAGAGGCGCTAGCCAAAAACATTCAGTACTTC
cdr3_length: 15; j_call: TRBJ2-3; d_call: NA; clone_size: few; v_call: TRBV12-3/TRBV12-4; cdr3_aa: CASRSSAGGSDTQYF; cdr3_nt: TGTGCCAGCAGGTCCAGTGCAGGTGGGTCAGATACGCAGTATTTT
cdr3_length: 14; j_call: TRBJ2-3; d_call: NA; clone_size: NA; v_call: TRBV6-2/TRBV6-3; cdr3_aa: CAGATSRVTDTQYF; cdr3_nt: TGTGCCGGCGCCACTAGCAGGGTCACAGATACGCAGTATTTT
cdr3_length: 15; j_call: TRBJ1-6; d_call: NA; clone_size: few; v_call: TRBV6-5; cdr3_aa: CASSYSSLINSPLHF; cdr3_nt: TGTGCCAGCAGTTACTCGAGCCTAATTAATTCACCCCTCCACTTT
cdr3_length: 15; j_call: TRBJ2-5; d_call: NA; clone_size: few; v_call: TRBV7-2; cdr3_aa: CASIHAVLTWGTQYF; cdr3_nt: TGTGCCAGCATCCATGCTGTCCTGACATGGGGGACCCAGTACTTC
cdr3_length: 17; j_call: TRBJ2-1; d_call: TRBD2; clone_size: NA; v_call: TRBV6-2/TRBV6-3; cdr3_aa: CASSYIRGGGNYNEQFF; cdr3_nt: TGTGCCAGCAGTTACATCCGGGGCGGGGGAAACTACAATGAGCAGTTCTTC
cdr3_length: 16; j_call: TRBJ2-3; d_call: NA; clone_size: NA; v_call: TRBV10-3; cdr3_aa: CAISDQGSITGDTQYF; cdr3_nt: TGTGCCATCAGTGATCAGGGCTCAATCACAGGAGATACGCAGTATTTT
cdr3_length: 14; j_call: TRBJ2-1; d_call: TRBD2; clone_size: NA; v_call: TRBV29-1; cdr3_aa: CSGMGLAGDNEQFF; cdr3_nt: TGCAGCGGGATGGGACTAGCGGGGGACAATGAGCAGTTCTTC
cdr3_length: 23; j_call: TRBJ2-7; d_call: NA; clone_size: NA; v_call: TRBV20-1; cdr3_aa: CSARVVDRGEASGLGPPSYEQYF; cdr3_nt: TGCAGTGCTAGAGTTGTAGACAGGGGGGAAGCTAGCGGGCTGGGTCCCCCCTCCTACGAGCAGTACTTC
cdr3_length: 13; j_call: TRBJ2-1; d_call: TRBD2; clone_size: few; v_call: TRBV15; cdr3_aa: CATSRDGRGEQFF; cdr3_nt: TGTGCCACCAGCAGAGATGGGAGGGGTGAGCAGTTCTTC